This is a list of T cell receptor beta chains from one sample in a study of siplizumab effects on memory and regulatory T cells. Some clones are missing from TCRdb's copy, which holds only in-frame ones; the method was immunoSEQ multiplex PCR. The top ten clones hold over 12% of a sample with about 6,500 clones, approximately 60% of them seen once. Sequencing input: effector memory CD8+ T cells sorted from blood. These receptor sequences come from a human donor in good health. The CDR3 runs from the conserved cysteine through the conserved F or W. A D gene is named only where the DNA matches it firmly. Clone sizes are given selectively: once, few, many, or a class where the clone is expanded.

clone_size	d_call	v_call	j_call	cdr3_aa	cdr3_nt
few	.	TRBV4-1	TRBJ1-2	CASSQAGSNYGYTF	TGCGCCAGCAGCCAAGCGGGATCCAACTATGGCTACACCTTC
.	TRBD1	TRBV25-1	TRBJ1-1	CASSAGQGKAFF	TGTGCCAGCAGTGCCGGACAGGGGAAAGCTTTCTTT
.	.	TRBV30	TRBJ1-1	CAWSVQVGTRTEAFF	TGTGCCTGGAGTGTACAGGTCGGGACACGAACTGAAGCTTTCTTT
.	.	TRBV18	TRBJ1-2	CASSTGQSNYGYTF	TGTGCCAGCTCAACCGGACAGTCCAATTATGGCTACACCTTC
.	.	TRBV12-2	TRBJ1-6	CASRLAVIMGSPLHF	TGTGCAAGTCGCTTAGCGGTAATTATGGGTTCACCCCTCCACTTT
.	.	TRBV5-4	TRBJ2-5	CASSSGHEETQYF	TGTGCCAGCAGCTCCGGACACGAAGAGACCCAGTACTTC
.	.	TRBV27	TRBJ1-5	CASSRTNQPQHF	TGTGCCAGCAGCAGAACTAATCAGCCCCAGCATTTT
.	.	TRBV6-9	TRBJ1-2	CASSLQGGNGYTF	TGTGCCAGCAGTCTACAGGGCGGCAATGGCTACACCTTC
medium-sized	.	TRBV28	TRBJ1-5	CASSPAPVEPQHF	TGTGCCAGCAGTCCGGCCCCGGTGGAGCCCCAGCATTTT
.	.	TRBV7-7	TRBJ2-7	CASSVAEGLYEQYF	TGTGCCAGCAGCGTAGCGGAAGGGCTCTACGAGCAGTACTTC
.	TRBD1	TRBV27	TRBJ1-5	CASSWTGGNQPQHF	TGTGCCAGCAGTTGGACAGGGGGCAATCAGCCCCAGCATTTT
.	TRBD2	TRBV7-8	TRBJ2-1	CASSLEERGLGNEQFF	TGTGCCAGCAGCTTAGAGGAGCGGGGGCTGGGCAATGAGCAGTTCTTC
.	.	TRBV4-1	TRBJ2-3	CASSMTLGSDTQYF	TGCGCCAGCAGCATGACGCTAGGCTCAGATACGCAGTATTTT
.	TRBD2	TRBV6-4	TRBJ2-3	CASSDGGGATDTQYF	TGTGCCAGCAGTGACGGCGGGGGGGCTACGGATACGCAGTATTTT
.	.	TRBV7-6	TRBJ1-2	CASSLEQGIYGYTF	TGTGCCAGCAGCTTAGAACAGGGCATCTATGGCTACACCTTC
.	TRBD2	TRBV4-2	TRBJ2-2	CASSPLTSGASTGELFF	TGTGCCAGCAGCCCCTTGACTAGCGGGGCCTCCACCGGGGAGCTGTTTTTT
.	.	TRBV6-1	TRBJ1-1	CASSAQTGSNTEAFF	TGTGCCAGCAGTGCCCAGACAGGATCCAACACTGAAGCTTTCTTT
.	.	TRBV7-2	TRBJ2-6	CASSQDRSSGANVLTF	TGCGCCAGCAGCCAAGATCGCAGCTCTGGGGCCAACGTCCTGACTTTC
.	.	TRBV5-1	TRBJ2-7	CASSSGDSLYEQYF	TGCGCCAGCAGCTCGGGTGACAGCCTCTACGAGCAGTACTTC
.	TRBD1	TRBV4-3	TRBJ2-7	CASRFSGTGETYEQYF	TGCGCCAGCAGATTTTCAGGGACAGGAGAAACCTACGAGCAGTACTTC
few	.	TRBV6-4	TRBJ1-1	CASRYDSENTEAFF	TGTGCCAGCCGCTACGACTCGGAGAACACTGAAGCTTTCTTT
.	.	TRBV25-1	TRBJ2-3	CASSEFSLTDTQYF	TGTGCCAGCAGTGAATTCTCCCTCACAGATACGCAGTATTTT
.	.	TRBV28	TRBJ1-2	CATSVTANYGYTF	TGTGCCACGTCAGTGACAGCTAACTATGGCTACACCTTC
.	TRBD2	TRBV11-1	TRBJ2-7	CASSSYSGASYEQYF	TGTGCCAGCAGCTCCTATAGCGGGGCATCCTACGAGCAGTACTTC
.	.	TRBV4-1	TRBJ1-3	CATRGADTIYF	TGCGCCACCCGGGGGGCAGACACCATATATTTT
.	.	TRBV15	TRBJ2-3	CATSRDRGGGATDTQYF	TGTGCCACCAGCAGAGATCGTGGAGGGGGTGCCACAGATACGCAGTATTTT
once	TRBD2	TRBV7-3	TRBJ2-3	CASSFGRLAGSTDTQYF	TGTGCCAGCAGCTTTGGACGGCTAGCGGGGAGCACAGATACGCAGTATTTT
once	.	TRBV2	TRBJ2-4	CASTDQNIQYF	TGTGCCAGCACGGATCAAAACATTCAGTACTTC
.	TRBD1	TRBV2	TRBJ2-3	CASRAQGADTQYF	TGTGCCAGCAGGGCGCAGGGGGCAGATACGCAGTATTTT
few	TRBD1	TRBV19	TRBJ1-1	CASSIGGTGASEAFF	TGTGCCAGTAGTATAGGGGGGACAGGGGCTTCTGAAGCTTTCTTT
large	TRBD1	TRBV6-4	TRBJ2-1	CASRTGQGGDEQFF	TGTGCCAGCAGGACCGGACAGGGTGGGGATGAGCAGTTCTTC
.	.	TRBV6-1	TRBJ2-7	CASSFSYEQYF	TGTGCCAGCAGTTTCTCCTACGAGCAGTACTTC
.	.	TRBV7-9	TRBJ2-7	CASSLGTASFYEQYF	TGTGCCAGCAGCTTAGGTACAGCCTCGTTCTACGAGCAGTACTTC
.	.	TRBV10-3	TRBJ1-2	CAILGGYGGYTF	TGTGCCATATTGGGAGGGTACGGTGGCTACACCTTC
.	.	TRBV4-1	TRBJ2-2	CASSPLLDPAAMDTGELFF	TGCGCCAGCAGCCCCCTACTGGACCCCGCCGCTATGGACACCGGGGAGCTGTTTTTT
.	TRBD2	TRBV28	TRBJ2-3	CASSFGTSIPF	TGTGCCAGCAGTTTTGGGACTAGCATCCCATTT
medium-sized	.	TRBV2	TRBJ2-7	CASSGTVEQYF	TGTGCCAGCAGTGGGACAGTGGAGCAGTACTTC
.	.	TRBV7-8	TRBJ2-3	CASSSYRADTQYF	TGTGCCAGCAGCTCCTACAGGGCGGATACGCAGTATTTT
.	.	TRBV28	TRBJ1-2	CASSLLNRDGYTF	TGTGCCAGCAGTTTGCTTAACAGGGATGGCTACACCTTC
medium-sized	TRBD1	TRBV7-9	TRBJ1-1	CASSLGWDSDTEAFF	TGTGCCAGCAGCTTAGGTTGGGACAGCGACACTGAAGCTTTCTTT
few	TRBD1	TRBV7-9	TRBJ2-1	CASTAPRDSFEQFF	TGTGCCAGCACCGCTCCCCGGGACAGCTTTGAGCAGTTCTTC
.	.	TRBV11-3	TRBJ2-4	CASSLIGENIQYF	TGTGCCAGCAGCTTAATTGGGGAGAACATTCAGTACTTC
few	TRBD1	TRBV5-4	TRBJ1-5	CASSLLTGGPQPQHF	TGTGCCAGCAGCTTGCTTACAGGGGGCCCTCAGCCCCAGCATTTT
few	.	TRBV19	TRBJ1-1	CASSMSRGVNTEAFF	TGTGCCAGTAGTATGTCCCGCGGCGTGAACACTGAAGCTTTCTTT
once	.	TRBV25-1	TRBJ2-7	CASSAPGEAHEQYF	TGTGCCAGCAGTGCACCCGGGGAGGCGCACGAGCAGTACTTC
.	.	TRBV29-1	TRBJ1-1	CSADRDPAVEAFF	TGCAGCGCTGACCGGGACCCGGCGGTCGAAGCTTTCTTT
few	.	TRBV7-6	TRBJ1-5	CASTSPSNQPQHF	TGTGCCAGCACCTCACCGAGCAATCAGCCCCAGCATTTT
.	.	TRBV5-4	TRBJ2-5	CASSFSASETQYF	TGTGCCAGCAGCTTTTCAGCTTCGGAGACCCAGTACTTC